These 5 T cell receptor beta chains came from one sample sequenced in a study of blood T cell repertoires in COVID-19. Sequencing was performed with immunoSEQ multiplex PCR; in TCRdb, only in-frame clones are kept and a portion is missing. The sample lists about 230,000 clones; approximately 81% were seen once. What was sequenced was peripheral blood. These receptors were collected from a woman aged 80 or older with acute or convalescent COVID-19.

The rearrangement links TRBV5-1 to TRBJ2-2; no reliable D call. This CDR3 contains 12 residues. V dropped 3 bases and J dropped 5 bases, with 5 bases sitting between them. Germline lookup yields CDR1 SGHRS and CDR2 YFSETQ. The CDR3 DNA follows: TGCGCCAGCAGCTCGGAGACCGGGGAGCTGTTTTTT. Its protein is CASSSETGELFF.

This clone occurred a few times. V gene TRBV3-1 (or the pseudogene TRBV3-2) combines with J gene TRBJ2-2, with 7 bases fitting TRBD2. V was pared by 5 bases and J by 6 bases, with 6 bases of the junction left unmatched. The CDR3 covers 14 residues. Germline CDR1 LGHDT, CDR2 YNNKEL (reference sequence). CDR3: CASSVTSSPGELFF. CDR3 in DNA: TGTGCCAGCAGCGTGACTAGCTCTCCCGGGGAGCTGTTTTTT.

The CDR3 DNA sequence: TGTGCCAGCAGTCGGGACAGGGGGACATATGGCTACACCTTC. Amino acid sequence: CASSRDRGTYGYTF. The V gene is TRBV5-4, the J gene TRBJ1-2; 11 bases are shared with TRBD1. J gave up 5 bases and V 5 bases, and 5 bases lay outside the gene matches. Germline V CDR1 and CDR2: SGHNT, YYREEE (reference sequence). The CDR3 consists of 14 residues.

The rearrangement uses TRBV7-2 and TRBJ2-5; tentatively, D is TRBD1 (8 bases). The V end was cut by 2 bases, the J end by 1 base, with 20 bases between. The CDR3 loop spans 18 amino acids. Per the germline V gene, CDR1 is SGHTA and CDR2 is FQGNSA. The chain's CDR3 is CASSLSTLQGGLQETQYF. CDR3 sequence (DNA): TGTGCCAGCAGCTTAAGCACCCTACAGGGGGGGCTCCAAGAGACCCAGTACTTC. The full variable domain, with the rest looked up from reference TRBV7-2 and TRBJ2-5, is GAGVSQSPSNKVTEKGKDVELRCDPISGHTALYWYRQSLGQGLEFLIYFQGNSAPDKSGLPSDRFSAERTGGSVSTLTIQRTQQEDSAVYLCASSLSTLQGGLQETQYFGPGTRLLVL.

The chain uses TRBV6-1 and TRBJ2-1, with a possible D match to TRBD1 (6 bases). Germline lookup yields CDR1 MNHNS and CDR2 SASEGT. The CDR3 runs 16 residues. V was clipped by 3 bases and J by 5 bases, with 17 bases between them. Written as DNA, the CDR3 is TGTGCCAGCAGTGATTCGGACAGCCCCCCACACAATGAGCAGTTCTTC. Protein sequence: CASSDSDSPPHNEQFF.